The text below deals with one T cell receptor (beta chain). No cognate antigen has been identified for it. No quality values exist for individual bases; no much larger clone is one base distant. The library was generated by 5' RACE. The instrument was an Illumina HiSeq 2500. The second PCR ran for about 6 to 11 cycles and used a J-beta primer mix along with a sample-barcoded 5' primer. A unique molecular identifier was introduced onto each TCR beta cDNA molecule by a template-switch 5' adaptor carrying 12 random nucleotides. At least 2.5 million CDR3-containing paired-end reads were obtained from each sample. First-strand cDNA was synthesized from all RNA with the Mint cDNA synthesis kit, primed by a TRBC-specific oligonucleotide. After uracil-DNA glycosylase treatment, a first 18-cycle PCR used universal primers M1SS and BC2_uni_R on all cDNA. Concerning the study's data processing: For normalization, 1 million high-quality reads were randomly selected from each sample, with every read carrying a distinct molecular identifier. Instead of being binned into consensus sequences, reads that shared molecular identifiers were thrown out. MiTCR, set to a Q25 quality threshold and the strictest error-elimination algorithm, was used for CDR3 identification, clonotype clustering and error correction. A nonparametric unseen species model with Euler transformation was used to estimate a lower bound on total TCR beta diversity. TCRdb reworked the public reads: Q25 trimming with fastp, MiXCR clone assembly, productive beta chains retained. Rows are unified per CDR3 protein, each entry keeping the most common DNA and genes. The V and J calls here are based on TCRdb, not the publication. Counted in this sample were 650,000 to 700,000 distinct CDR3 sequences; 32% of them appeared once. Approximately 15% of the sample is taken by the ten largest.

The data are from a study of blood T cells in healthy people across ages (dated by TCRdb to the mid-2010s). Study-wide context: Template switching captured roughly one uniquely barcoded TCR beta cDNA molecule per two T cells in model experiments. Age-related changes in TCR beta repertoire diversity were measured in the study by deep sequencing normalized with unique cDNA molecular identifiers. Four age groups were formed from the donors: young (average approximately 15 years), middle-aged (approximately 39), aged (approximately 60) and long-lived (around 82). Donors of different ages were randomly distributed across sequencing lanes to avoid experimental bias. The study analyzed two additional independent replicas of 1 million unique cDNA reads from the same blood draw for two donors, one aged 18 to 29 and one aged 80 or older.

The roughly 39 donors, aged about 6 to 95 years, were systemically healthy Caucasian individuals from Russia. Each donor gave about 9.7 milliliters of peripheral blood, drawn into EDTA-treated Vacutainer tubes. Ficoll-Paque density-gradient centrifugation was used to isolate PBMCs, with at least 7 million per sample. Total RNA, at least 5 micrograms per sample, was extracted from PBMCs with Trizol reagent. For every donor, an aliquot of PBMCs went through flow cytometry to measure the percentages of naive CD45RAhigh/CD27high T cells. General conclusions and limits of the study: Compared with the aged group, the long-lived group had more naive CD4+ T cells, fewer expanded clones and increased TCR diversity, a pattern suggesting age selection. Observed TCR beta diversity per million T cells fell roughly linearly with age, and a significant reduction was already apparent by age about 43. Because donor CMV infection status was unknown, age-related changes in expanded clonotypes were potentially confounded. Observed TCR beta diversity correlated strongly with the percentage of naive T cells measured by flow cytometry. Estimates of total diversity based on one million sequenced T cells were regarded as lower bounds and as underestimates. Since profiling was done on bulk unsorted PBMCs, naive and antigen-experienced compartments could not be conclusively compared.

This clonotype originated in a woman older than 75 in good health. Donor details come from another sample of the same person, matched by shared clones. The sample was blood.

The nucleotide sequence is given as TGCGCCAGCAGCCAAGATGCCCCCTATAGCAATCAGCCCCAGCATTTT. The translation is CASSQDAPYSNQPQHF. The chain joins TRBV4-3 to TRBJ1-5; there is no confident call for the D gene. CDR1 and CDR2, per the germline V gene, are LGHNA and YSLEER. Including cysteine and phenylalanine, the CDR3 has 16 amino acids. Only the CDR3 portion is preserved as DNA: 48 bases, with reading frame beginning at the first base. V is clipped by 0 bases and J by 0 bases, and the sequence between their germline boundaries is 9 bases long.